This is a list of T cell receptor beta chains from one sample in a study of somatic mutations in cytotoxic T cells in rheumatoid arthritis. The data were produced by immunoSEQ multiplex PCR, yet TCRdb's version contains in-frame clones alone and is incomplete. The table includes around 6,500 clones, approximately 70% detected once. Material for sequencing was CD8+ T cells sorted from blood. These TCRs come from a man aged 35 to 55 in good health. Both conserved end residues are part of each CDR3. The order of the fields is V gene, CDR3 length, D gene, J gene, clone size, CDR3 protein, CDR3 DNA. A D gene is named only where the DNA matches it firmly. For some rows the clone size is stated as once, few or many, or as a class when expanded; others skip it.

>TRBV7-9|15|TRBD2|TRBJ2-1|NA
CASSFSAGGLYEQFF
TGTGCCAGCAGCTTTTCAGCGGGAGGGCTGTATGAGCAGTTCTTC
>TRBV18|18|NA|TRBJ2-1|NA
CASSPLYSGAVTYNEQFF
TGTGCCAGCTCACCGCTATACTCCGGGGCGGTAACCTACAATGAGCAGTTCTTC
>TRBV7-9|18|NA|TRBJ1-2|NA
CASSQQGPLSLANYGYTF
TGTGCCAGCAGCCAACAAGGGCCCCTTTCTTTAGCTAACTATGGCTACACCTTC
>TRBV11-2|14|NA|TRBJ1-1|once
CASSPRRGWAEAFF
TGTGCCAGCAGCCCCAGACGGGGTTGGGCTGAAGCTTTCTTT
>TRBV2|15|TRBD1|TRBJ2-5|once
CASRAGTGVGETQYF
TGTGCCAGCAGAGCCGGGACAGGGGTTGGGGAGACCCAGTACTTC
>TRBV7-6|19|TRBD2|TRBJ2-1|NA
CASSSHPELAGGPVNEQFF
TGTGCCAGCAGCTCGCACCCGGAACTAGCGGGGGGGCCGGTCAATGAGCAGTTCTTC
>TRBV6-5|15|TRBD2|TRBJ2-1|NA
CASSLLAGAYNEQFF
TGTGCCAGCAGTTTGCTAGCGGGGGCCTACAATGAGCAGTTCTTC
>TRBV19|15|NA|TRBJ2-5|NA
CASSIDGRTGETQYF
TGTGCCAGTAGTATAGACGGGCGGACGGGGGAGACCCAGTACTTC
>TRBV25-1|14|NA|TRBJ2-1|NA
CASSELTEVGEQFF
TGTGCCAGCAGTGAACTCACCGAGGTAGGCGAGCAGTTCTTC
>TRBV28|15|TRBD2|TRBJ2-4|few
CASGNRGGSKNIQYF
TGTGCCAGCGGGAACCGGGGGGGCTCCAAAAACATTCAGTACTTC
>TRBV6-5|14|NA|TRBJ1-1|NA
CASSGGGVATEAFF
TGTGCCAGCAGCGGAGGTGGGGTGGCCACTGAAGCTTTCTTT
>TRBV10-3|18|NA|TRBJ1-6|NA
CATGDFQGMGLYNSPLHF
TGTGCCACAGGAGACTTTCAGGGGATGGGACTCTATAATTCACCCCTCCACTTT
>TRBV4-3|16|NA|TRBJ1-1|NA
CASSQDRYRVPAEAFF
TGCGCCAGCAGCCAAGATAGGTATAGGGTGCCCGCTGAAGCTTTCTTT
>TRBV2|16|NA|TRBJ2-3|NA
CASSAKEGVLTDTQYF
TGTGCCAGCAGTGCGAAAGAGGGGGTTCTTACAGATACGCAGTATTTT
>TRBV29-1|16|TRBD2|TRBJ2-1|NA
CSVGTLAGGPDNEQFF
TGCAGCGTTGGGACCTTAGCGGGAGGGCCTGACAATGAGCAGTTCTTC
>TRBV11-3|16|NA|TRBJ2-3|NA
CASSRVTGPGGDTQYF
TGTGCCAGCAGCAGGGTGACAGGGCCGGGGGGGGATACGCAGTATTTT
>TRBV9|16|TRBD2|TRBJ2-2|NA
CASSVTSGGVTGELFF
TGTGCCAGCAGCGTAACTAGCGGGGGGGTGACCGGGGAGCTGTTTTTT
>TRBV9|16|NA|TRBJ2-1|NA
CASSVRGRSSYNEQFF
TGTGCCAGCAGCGTAAGGGGGAGAAGCTCCTACAATGAGCAGTTCTTC